The following is a T cell receptor (beta chain) sequence with its context. The antigen is undetermined. This sample was taken from a study of cytomegalovirus exposure and HLA in healthy donors. The PCR made use of 60 Vbeta and 13 Jbeta primers. Method: immunoSEQ multiplex PCR; TCRdb's copy keeps in-frame clones and lacks some. The repertoire holds around 170,000 clones, with over 60% as singletons. The trim removed 3 bases at V and 0 bases at J, leaving 9 bases unmatched. Per the germline V gene, CDR1 is SGHRS and CDR2 is YFSETQ. The CDR3 spans 16 residues. Findings and caveats of the study: According to the study, 160 or so TCR beta chains were cytomegalovirus-associated. TCR beta V segments were, for the most part, productive about 87% or about 30% of the time in an earlier analysis.

The rearrangement links TRBV5-1 to TRBJ2-7; TRBD1 matches 7 bases. The sample consisted of PBMCs. The TCR originated in a girl aged 10-17 years in good health and CMV-seronegative. The CDR3 DNA reads as TGCGCCAGCAGCTATGCACCGGGACAGCCCTCCTACGAGCAGTACTTC. It yields the protein CASSYAPGQPSYEQYF.